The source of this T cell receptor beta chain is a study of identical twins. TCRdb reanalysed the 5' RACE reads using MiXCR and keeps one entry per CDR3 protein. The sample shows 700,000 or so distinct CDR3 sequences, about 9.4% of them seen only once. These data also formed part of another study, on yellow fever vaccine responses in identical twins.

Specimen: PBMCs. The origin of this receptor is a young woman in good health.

CDR3 sequence: CASSNPEGLTDTQYF. In DNA form, the CDR3 reads TGTGCCAGCAGCAACCCCGAAGGACTCACAGATACGCAGTATTTT. The chain combines TRBV7-6 with TRBJ2-3; D possibly corresponds to TRBD2 (5 bases). Germline V gene data show CDR1 as SGHVS and CDR2 as FNYEAQ. The CDR3 covers 15 residues. V was shortened by 5 bases and J by 2 bases, with 14 bases between the two germline ends.